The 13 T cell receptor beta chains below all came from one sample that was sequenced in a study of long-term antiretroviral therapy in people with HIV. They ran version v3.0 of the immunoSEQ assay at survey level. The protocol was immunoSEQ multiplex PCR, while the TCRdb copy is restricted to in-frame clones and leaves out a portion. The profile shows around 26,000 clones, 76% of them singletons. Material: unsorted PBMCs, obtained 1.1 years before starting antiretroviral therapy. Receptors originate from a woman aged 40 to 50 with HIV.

Here the CDR3 reads CASSPSEGADIEKLFF. The DNA for the CDR3 is TGTGCCAGCTCACCATCGGAGGGGGCAGATATTGAAAAACTGTTTTTT. The rearrangement uses TRBV18 and TRBJ1-4; 7 bases are shared with TRBD1. Germline trimming cut 2 bases from V and 7 bases from J; bases unmatched to any gene: 10. Germline loops: CDR1 KGHSH, CDR2 LQKENI. The CDR3 covers 16 residues.

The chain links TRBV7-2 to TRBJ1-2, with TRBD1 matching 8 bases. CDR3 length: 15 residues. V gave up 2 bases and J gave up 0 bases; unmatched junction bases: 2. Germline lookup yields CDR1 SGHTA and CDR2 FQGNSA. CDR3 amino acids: CASSLPGQANYGYTF. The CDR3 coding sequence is TGTGCCAGCAGCTTACCGGGACAGGCTAACTATGGCTACACCTTC.

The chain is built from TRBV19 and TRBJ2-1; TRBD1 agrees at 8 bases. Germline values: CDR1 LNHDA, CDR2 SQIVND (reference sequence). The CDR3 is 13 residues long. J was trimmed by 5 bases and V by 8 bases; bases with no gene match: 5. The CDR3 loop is CASRQGRHNEQFF. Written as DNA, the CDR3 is TGTGCCAGTCGACAGGGGCGGCACAATGAGCAGTTCTTC.

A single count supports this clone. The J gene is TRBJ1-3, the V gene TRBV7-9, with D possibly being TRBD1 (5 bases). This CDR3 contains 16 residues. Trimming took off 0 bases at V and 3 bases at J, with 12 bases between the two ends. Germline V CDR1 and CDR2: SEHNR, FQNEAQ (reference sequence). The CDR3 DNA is TGTGCCAGCAGCTTAGCCCAGGGAAGAAGTGGAAACACCATATATTTT. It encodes CASSLAQGRSGNTIYF.

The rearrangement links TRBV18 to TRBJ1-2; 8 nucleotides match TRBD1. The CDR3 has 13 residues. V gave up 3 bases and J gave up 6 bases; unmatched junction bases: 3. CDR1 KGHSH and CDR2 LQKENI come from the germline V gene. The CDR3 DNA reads TGTGCCAGCTCACCCGGACAGGGAAATGGCTACACCTTC. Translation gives CASSPGQGNGYTF.

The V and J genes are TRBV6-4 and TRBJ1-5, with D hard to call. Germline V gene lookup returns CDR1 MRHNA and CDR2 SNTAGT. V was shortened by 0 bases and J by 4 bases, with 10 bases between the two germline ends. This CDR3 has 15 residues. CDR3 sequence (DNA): TGTGCCAGCAGTGACTCGATACGAGGGAATCAGCCCCAGCATTTT. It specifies CASSDSIRGNQPQHF.

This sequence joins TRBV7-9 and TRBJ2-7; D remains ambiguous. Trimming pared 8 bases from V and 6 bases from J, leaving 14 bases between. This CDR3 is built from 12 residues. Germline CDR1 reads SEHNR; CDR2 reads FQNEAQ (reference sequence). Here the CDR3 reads CASGNFGGEQYF. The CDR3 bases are TGTGCCAGCGGCAACTTTGGTGGCGAGCAGTACTTC.

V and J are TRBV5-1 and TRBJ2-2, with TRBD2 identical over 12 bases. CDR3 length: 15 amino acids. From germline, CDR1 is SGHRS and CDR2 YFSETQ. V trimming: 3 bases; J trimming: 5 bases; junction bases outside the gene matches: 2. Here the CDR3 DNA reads TGCGCCAGCAGCTGGACTAGCGGGAATACCGGGGAGCTGTTTTTT. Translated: CASSWTSGNTGELFF.

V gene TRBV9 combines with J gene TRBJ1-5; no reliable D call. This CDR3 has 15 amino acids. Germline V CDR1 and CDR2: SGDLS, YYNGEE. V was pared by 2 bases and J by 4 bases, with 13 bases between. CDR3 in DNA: TGTGCCAGCAGCGTTTTGTCCGACCCGAATCAGCCCCAGCATTTT. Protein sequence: CASSVLSDPNQPQHF.

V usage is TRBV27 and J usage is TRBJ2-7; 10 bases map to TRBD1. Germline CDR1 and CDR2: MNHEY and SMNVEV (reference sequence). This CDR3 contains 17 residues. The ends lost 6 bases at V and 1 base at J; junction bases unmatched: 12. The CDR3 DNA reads TGTGCCAGCAGGCGCAAATCTGGGACAGGGGATTCCTACGAGCAGTACTTC. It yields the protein CASRRKSGTGDSYEQYF.

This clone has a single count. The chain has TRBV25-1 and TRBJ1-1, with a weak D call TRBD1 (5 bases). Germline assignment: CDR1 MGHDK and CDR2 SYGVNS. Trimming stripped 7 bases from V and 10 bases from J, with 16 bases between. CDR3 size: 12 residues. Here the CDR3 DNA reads TGTGCCAGCACCTCCAGCGGGGGTACAGCTTTCTTT. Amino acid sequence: CASTSSGGTAFF.

CDR3 residues: CSVERSSGHTDTQYF. DNA for the CDR3: TGCAGCGTTGAGAGATCGAGCGGGCACACAGATACGCAGTATTTT. The chain combines TRBV29-1 with TRBJ2-3, with a tentative D call TRBD2 (6 bases). Trimming left V 3 bases short and J 2 bases short, with 15 bases between. The CDR3 sequence is 15 residues long. Germline CDR1 reads SQVTM; CDR2 reads ANQGSEA.

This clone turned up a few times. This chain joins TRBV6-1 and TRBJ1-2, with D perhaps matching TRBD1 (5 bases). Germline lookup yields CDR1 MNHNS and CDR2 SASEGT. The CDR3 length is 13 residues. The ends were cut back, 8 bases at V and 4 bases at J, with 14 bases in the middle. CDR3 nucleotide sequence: TGTGCCAGCGGACCAGAGAGGGGCTATGGCTACACCTTC. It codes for CASGPERGYGYTF.